The clone carrying this TCR beta chain was counted ten times or more. This record belongs to a study of CD8 T cells in ankylosing spondylitis. TCRdb used MiXCR to reprocess the 5' RACE reads, holding one entry per CDR3 protein. The repertoire holds around 250,000 distinct CDR3 sequences, with around 10% as singletons. Sequenced sample: blood, either unsorted or a sorted T cell fraction (not recorded which). The TCR comes from a male donor with ankylosing spondylitis or in good health (not recorded which).

CDR3 sequence reads: CASRYGWPMNTEAFF. CDR3 in DNA: TGTGCCAGCAGATACGGGTGGCCCATGAACACTGAAGCTTTCTTT. J is TRBJ1-1 and V is TRBV12-3 or TRBV12-4; no clear D gene. Trimming left V 6 bases short and J 0 bases short, with 14 bases between. The CDR3 is 15 amino acids.